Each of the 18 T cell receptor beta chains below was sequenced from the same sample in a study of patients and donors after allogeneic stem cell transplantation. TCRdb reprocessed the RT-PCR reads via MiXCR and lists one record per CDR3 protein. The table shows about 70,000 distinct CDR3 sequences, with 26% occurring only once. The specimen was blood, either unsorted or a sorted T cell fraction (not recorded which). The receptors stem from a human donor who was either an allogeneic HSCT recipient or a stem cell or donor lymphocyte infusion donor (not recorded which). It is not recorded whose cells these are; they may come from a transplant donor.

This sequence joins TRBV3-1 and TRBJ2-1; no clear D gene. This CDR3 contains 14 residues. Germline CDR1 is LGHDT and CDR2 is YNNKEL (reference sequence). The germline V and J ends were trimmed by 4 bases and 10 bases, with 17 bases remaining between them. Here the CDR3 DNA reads TGTGCCAGCAGCCCTAGAAACGGACGACGGGAGCAGTTCTTC. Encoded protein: CASSPRNGRREQFF.

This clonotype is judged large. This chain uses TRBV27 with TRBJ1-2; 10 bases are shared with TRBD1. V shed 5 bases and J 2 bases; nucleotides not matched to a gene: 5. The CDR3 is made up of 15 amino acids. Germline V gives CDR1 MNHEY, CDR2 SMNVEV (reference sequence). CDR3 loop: CASSTGTGDNYGYTF. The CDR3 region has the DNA TGTGCCAGCAGTACCGGGACAGGGGACAACTATGGCTACACCTTC.

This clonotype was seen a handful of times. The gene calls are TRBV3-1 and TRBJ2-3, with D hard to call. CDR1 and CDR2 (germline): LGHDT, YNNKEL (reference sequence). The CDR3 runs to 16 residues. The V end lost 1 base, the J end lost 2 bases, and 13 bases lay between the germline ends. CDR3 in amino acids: CASSQGGRTHTDTQYF. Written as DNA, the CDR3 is TGTGCCAGCAGCCAAGGAGGTAGGACCCACACAGATACGCAGTATTTT.

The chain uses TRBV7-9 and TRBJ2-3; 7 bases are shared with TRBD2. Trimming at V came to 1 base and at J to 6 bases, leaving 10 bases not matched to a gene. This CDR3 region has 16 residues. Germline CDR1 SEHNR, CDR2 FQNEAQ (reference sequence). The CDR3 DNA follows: TGTGCCAGCAGCTTAGTCCTCGCGGGAGCTTGGGATACGCAGTATTTT. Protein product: CASSLVLAGAWDTQYF.

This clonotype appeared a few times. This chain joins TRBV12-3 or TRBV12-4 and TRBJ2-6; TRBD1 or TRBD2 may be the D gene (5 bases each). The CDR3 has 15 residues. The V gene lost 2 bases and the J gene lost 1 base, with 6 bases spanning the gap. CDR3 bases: TGTGCCAGCAGTTTATGGGGGTCTGGGGCCAACGTCCTGACTTTC. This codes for CASSLWGSGANVLTF.

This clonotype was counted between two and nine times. The CDR3 DNA follows: TGCAGTGCAATCCCGGGACAGGGTTATCAGCCCCAGCATTTT. This translates into CSAIPGQGYQPQHF. The chain employs TRBV20-1 and TRBJ1-5; TRBD1 agrees at 9 bases. With V trimmed by 6 bases and J by 5 bases, 8 bases remained unmatched. Germline V gene data show CDR1 as DFQATT and CDR2 as SNEGSKA (reference sequence). This CDR3 has 14 amino acids.

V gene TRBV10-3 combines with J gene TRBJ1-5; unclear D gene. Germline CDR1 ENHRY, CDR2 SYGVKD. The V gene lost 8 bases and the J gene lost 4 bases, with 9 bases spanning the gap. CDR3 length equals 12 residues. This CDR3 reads CAIGSANQPQHF. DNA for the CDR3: TGTGCCATCGGTTCCGCTAATCAGCCCCAGCATTTT.

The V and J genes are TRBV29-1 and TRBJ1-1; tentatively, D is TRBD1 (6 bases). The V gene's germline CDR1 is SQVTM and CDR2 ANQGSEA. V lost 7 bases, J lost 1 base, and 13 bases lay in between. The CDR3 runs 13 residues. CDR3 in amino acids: CSGRTDPNTEAFF. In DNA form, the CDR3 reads TGCAGCGGGCGGACAGATCCGAACACTGAAGCTTTCTTT.

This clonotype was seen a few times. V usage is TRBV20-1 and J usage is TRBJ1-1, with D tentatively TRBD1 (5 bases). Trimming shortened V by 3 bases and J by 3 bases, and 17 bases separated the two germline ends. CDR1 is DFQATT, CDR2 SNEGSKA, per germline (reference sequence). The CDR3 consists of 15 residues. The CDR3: CSASPPEGRYTEAFF. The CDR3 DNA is TGCAGTGCTAGTCCACCGGAGGGGAGGTACACTGAAGCTTTCTTT.

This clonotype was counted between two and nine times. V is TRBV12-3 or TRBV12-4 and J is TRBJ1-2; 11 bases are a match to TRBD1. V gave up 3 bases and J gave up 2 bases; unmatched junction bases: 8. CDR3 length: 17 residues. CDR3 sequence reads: CASSFGTGGVRNYGYTF. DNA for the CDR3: TGTGCCAGCAGTTTCGGGACAGGGGGAGTACGGAACTATGGCTACACCTTC.

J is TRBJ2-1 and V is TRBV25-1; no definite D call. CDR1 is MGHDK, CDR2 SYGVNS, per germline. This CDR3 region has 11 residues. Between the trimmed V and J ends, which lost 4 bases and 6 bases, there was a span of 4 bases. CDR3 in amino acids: CASSVSNEQFF. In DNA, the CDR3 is TGTGCCAGCAGTGTGAGCAATGAGCAGTTCTTC.

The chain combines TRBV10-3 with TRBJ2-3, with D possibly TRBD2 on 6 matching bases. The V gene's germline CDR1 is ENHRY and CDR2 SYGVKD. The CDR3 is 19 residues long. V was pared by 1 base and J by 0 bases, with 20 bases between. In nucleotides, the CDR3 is TGTGCCATCAGTGAGTACCCCCTCCGGATAGCGGCTAGCACAGATACGCAGTATTTT. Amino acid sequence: CAISEYPLRIAASTDTQYF.

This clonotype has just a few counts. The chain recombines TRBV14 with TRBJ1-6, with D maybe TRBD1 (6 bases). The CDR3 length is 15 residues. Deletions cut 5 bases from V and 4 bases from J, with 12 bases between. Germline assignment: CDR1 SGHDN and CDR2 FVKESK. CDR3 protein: CASSSPGAYNSPLHF. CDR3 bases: TGTGCCAGCAGCAGCCCGGGGGCTTATAATTCACCCCTCCACTTT. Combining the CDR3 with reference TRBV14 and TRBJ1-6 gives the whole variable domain EAGVTQFPSHSVIEKGQTVTLRCDPISGHDNLYWYRRVMGKEIKFLLHFVKESKQDESGMPNNRFLAERTGGTYSTLKVQPAELEDSGVYFCASSSPGAYNSPLHFGNGTRLTVT.

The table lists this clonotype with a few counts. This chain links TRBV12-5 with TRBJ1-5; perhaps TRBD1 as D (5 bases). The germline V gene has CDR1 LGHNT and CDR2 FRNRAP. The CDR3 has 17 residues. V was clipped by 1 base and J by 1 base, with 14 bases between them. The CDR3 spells CASGLAQGRGSNQPQHF. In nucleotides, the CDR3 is TGTGCTAGTGGTTTGGCTCAGGGTCGTGGCAGCAATCAGCCCCAGCATTTT.

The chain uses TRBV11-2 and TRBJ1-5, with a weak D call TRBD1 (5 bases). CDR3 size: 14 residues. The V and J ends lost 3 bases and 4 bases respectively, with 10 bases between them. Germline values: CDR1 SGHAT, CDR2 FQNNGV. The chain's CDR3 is CASSLQGINQPQHF. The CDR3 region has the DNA TGTGCCAGCAGCTTGCAGGGTATTAATCAGCCCCAGCATTTT.

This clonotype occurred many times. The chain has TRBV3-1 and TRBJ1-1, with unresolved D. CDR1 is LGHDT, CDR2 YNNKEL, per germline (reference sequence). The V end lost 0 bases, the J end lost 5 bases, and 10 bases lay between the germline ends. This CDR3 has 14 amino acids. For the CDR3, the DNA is TGTGCCAGCAGCCAAGACAGAGCTTTTACTGAAGCTTTCTTT. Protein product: CASSQDRAFTEAFF.

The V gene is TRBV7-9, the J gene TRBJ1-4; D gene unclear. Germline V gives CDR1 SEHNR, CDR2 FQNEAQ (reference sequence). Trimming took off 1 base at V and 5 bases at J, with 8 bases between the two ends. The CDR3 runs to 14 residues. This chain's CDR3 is CASSLDSLNEKLFF. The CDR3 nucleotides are TGTGCCAGCAGCTTAGACAGTCTAAATGAAAAACTGTTTTTT.

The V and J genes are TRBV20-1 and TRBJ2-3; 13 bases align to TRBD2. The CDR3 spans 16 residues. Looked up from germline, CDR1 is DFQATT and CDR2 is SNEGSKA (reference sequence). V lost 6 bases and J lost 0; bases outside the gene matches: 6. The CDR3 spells CSAGLAGTTSTDTQYF. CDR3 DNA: TGCAGTGCGGGACTAGCGGGGACGACTAGCACAGATACGCAGTATTTT.